The rows below give T cell receptor beta chains drawn from one sample of a study of T cell changes during pregnancy in multiple sclerosis. TCRdb's copy holds only in-frame clones and misses some; the assay was immunoSEQ multiplex PCR. Found here are 20,000 to 25,000 clones, around 93% of them singletons; the top ten hold over 6%. Sequenced material: CD8+ T cells from peripheral blood mononuclear cells, taken in the third trimester of pregnancy. The receptors derive from a female donor with multiple sclerosis, enrolled in a pregnancy study. Both conserved end residues are part of each CDR3. Each record gives: J gene, clone size, V gene, D gene, CDR3 protein, CDR3 DNA. D genes are given only for firm matches. Only some rows state a clone size, as once, few, many or a class for expanded clones.

TRBJ1-5,-,TRBV5-6,-,CASSRRQGNQPQHF,TGTGCCAGCAGCCGCAGACAGGGCAATCAGCCCCAGCATTTT
TRBJ2-1,-,TRBV5-8,-,CASSSGYRRDEQFF,TGTGCCAGCAGCTCGGGATACCGTAGGGATGAGCAGTTCTTC
TRBJ2-3,once,TRBV7-8,TRBD2,CASSLLAGGTDTQYF,TGTGCCAGCAGCTTATTAGCGGGGGGCACAGATACGCAGTATTTT
TRBJ1-3,-,TRBV4-1,-,CASSQDTHSSGNTIYF,TGCGCCAGCAGCCAAGACACCCACAGCTCTGGAAACACCATATATTTT
TRBJ2-3,-,TRBV28,-,CASSPMIGVGTDTQYF,TGTGCCAGCAGCCCCATGATAGGGGTTGGCACAGATACGCAGTATTTT
TRBJ2-7,-,TRBV11-2,-,CASSLLPLWSSYEQYF,TGTGCCAGCAGCTTACTGCCCCTATGGAGCTCCTACGAGCAGTACTTC
TRBJ2-1,-,TRBV4-1,-,CASSQDLGGLIFSYNEQFF,TGCGCCAGCAGCCAAGATCTGGGGGGATTAATCTTCTCCTACAATGAGCAGTTCTTC
TRBJ2-1,-,TRBV5-1,-,CASTPDSSNEQFF,TGCGCCAGCACCCCTGACAGCAGCAATGAGCAGTTCTTC
TRBJ2-7,-,TRBV28,-,CASSLGTPPPGYEQYF,TGTGCCAGCAGTTTAGGGACACCACCCCCTGGGTACGAGCAGTACTTC
TRBJ2-7,-,TRBV10-1,TRBD2,CASSEGLAGSYEQYF,TGCGCCAGCAGTGAGGGTCTAGCGGGGTCCTACGAGCAGTACTTC
TRBJ1-5,-,TRBV7-9,TRBD1,CASSNTGGPYSNQPQHF,TGTGCCAGCAGCAACACAGGGGGACCATATAGCAATCAGCCCCAGCATTTT
TRBJ2-7,-,TRBV27,TRBD1,CASSIFRDSSYEQYF,TGTGCCAGCAGTATATTTCGGGACAGTTCCTACGAGCAGTACTTC